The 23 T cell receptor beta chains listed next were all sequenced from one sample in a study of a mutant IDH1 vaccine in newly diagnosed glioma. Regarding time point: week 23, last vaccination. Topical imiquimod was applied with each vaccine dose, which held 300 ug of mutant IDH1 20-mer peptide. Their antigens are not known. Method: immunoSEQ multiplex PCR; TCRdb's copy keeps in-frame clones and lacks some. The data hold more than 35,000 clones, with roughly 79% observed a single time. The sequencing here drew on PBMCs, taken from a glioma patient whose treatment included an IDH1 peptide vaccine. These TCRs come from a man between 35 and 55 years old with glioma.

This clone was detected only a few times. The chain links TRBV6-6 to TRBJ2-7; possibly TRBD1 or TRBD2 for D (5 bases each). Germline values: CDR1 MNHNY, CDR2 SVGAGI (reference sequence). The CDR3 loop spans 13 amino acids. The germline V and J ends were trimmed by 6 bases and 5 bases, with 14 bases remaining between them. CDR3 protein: CASSPGTIDEQYF. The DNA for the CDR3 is TGTGCCAGCAGCCCCGGGACGATCGACGAGCAGTACTTC.

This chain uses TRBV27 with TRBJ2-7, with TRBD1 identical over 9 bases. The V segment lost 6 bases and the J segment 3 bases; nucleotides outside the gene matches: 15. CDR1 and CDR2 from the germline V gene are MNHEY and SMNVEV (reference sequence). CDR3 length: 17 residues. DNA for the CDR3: TGTGCCAGCAGCACCCGAGTACGAGGACAGGGGAACTACGAGCAGTACTTC. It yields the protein CASSTRVRGQGNYEQYF.

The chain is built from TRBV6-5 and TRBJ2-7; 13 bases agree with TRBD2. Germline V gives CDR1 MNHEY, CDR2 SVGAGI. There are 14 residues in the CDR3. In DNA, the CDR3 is TGTGCCAGCAGTTACGGGACTAGCGGGACCACCCTAGTAGTC. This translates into CASSYGTSGTTLVV.

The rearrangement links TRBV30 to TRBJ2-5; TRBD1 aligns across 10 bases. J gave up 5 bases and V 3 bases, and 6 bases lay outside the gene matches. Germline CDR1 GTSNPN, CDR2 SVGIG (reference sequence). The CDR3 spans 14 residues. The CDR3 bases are TGTGCCTGGAGATTTCCGGGACAGGGGGAGACCCAGTACTTC. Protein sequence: CAWRFPGQGETQYF.

The CDR3, as DNA: TGTGCCAGTAAGCCGGACTGGAACAATGAGCAGTTCTTC. It codes for CASKPDWNNEQFF. The chain couples TRBV19 to TRBJ2-1; a possible D gene is TRBD2 (5 bases). Germline values: CDR1 LNHDA, CDR2 SQIVND (reference sequence). The CDR3 runs to 13 residues. V lost 7 bases and J 5 bases, leaving 12 bases between the germline ends.

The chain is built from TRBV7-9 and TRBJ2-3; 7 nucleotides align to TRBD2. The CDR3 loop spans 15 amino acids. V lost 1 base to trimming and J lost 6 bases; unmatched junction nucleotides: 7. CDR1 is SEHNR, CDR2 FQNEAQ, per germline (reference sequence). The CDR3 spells CASSLDAGVFDTQYF. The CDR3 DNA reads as TGTGCCAGCAGCTTAGATGCGGGGGTGTTCGATACGCAGTATTTT.

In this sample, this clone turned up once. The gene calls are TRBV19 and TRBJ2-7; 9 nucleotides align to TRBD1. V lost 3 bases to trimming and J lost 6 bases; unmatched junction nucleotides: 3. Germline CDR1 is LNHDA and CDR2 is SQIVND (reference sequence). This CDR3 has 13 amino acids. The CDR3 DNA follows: TGTGCCAGTAGTATGACAGGGGGGAGCGAGCAGTACTTC. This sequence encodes CASSMTGGSEQYF.

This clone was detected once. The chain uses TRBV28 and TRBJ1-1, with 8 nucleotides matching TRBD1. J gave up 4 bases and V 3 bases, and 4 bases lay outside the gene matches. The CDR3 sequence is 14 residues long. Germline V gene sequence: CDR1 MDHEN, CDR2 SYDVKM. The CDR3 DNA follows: TGTGCCAGCAGTTTTACAGGGGGTGGCACTGAAGCTTTCTTT. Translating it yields CASSFTGGGTEAFF.

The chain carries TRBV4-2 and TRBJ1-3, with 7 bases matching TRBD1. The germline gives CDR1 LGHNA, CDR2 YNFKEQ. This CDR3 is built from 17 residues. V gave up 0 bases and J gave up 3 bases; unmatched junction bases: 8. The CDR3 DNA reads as TGTGCCAGCAGCCAAGATTGGGCAGGGGGTTATGGAAACACCATATATTTT. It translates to CASSQDWAGGYGNTIYF.

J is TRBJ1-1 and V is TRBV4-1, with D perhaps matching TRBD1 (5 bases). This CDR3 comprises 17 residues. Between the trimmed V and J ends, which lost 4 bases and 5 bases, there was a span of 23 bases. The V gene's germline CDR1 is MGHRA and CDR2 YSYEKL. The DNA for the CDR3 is TGCGCCAGCAGCCCCTATAACTCGGGGATCGGGGGAACTGAAGCTTTCTTT. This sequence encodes CASSPYNSGIGGTEAFF.

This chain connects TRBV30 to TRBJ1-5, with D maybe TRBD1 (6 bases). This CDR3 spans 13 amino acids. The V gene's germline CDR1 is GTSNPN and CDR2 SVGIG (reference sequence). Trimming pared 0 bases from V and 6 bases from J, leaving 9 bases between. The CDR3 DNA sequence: TGTGCCTGGAGTGTAAGGGGGACTCAGCCCCAGCATTTT. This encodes CAWSVRGTQPQHF.

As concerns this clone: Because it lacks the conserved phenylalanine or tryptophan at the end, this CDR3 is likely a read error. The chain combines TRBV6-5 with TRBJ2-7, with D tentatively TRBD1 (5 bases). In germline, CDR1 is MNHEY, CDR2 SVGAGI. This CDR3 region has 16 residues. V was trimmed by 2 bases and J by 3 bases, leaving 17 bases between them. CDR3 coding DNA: TGTGCCAGCAGTTACAAGGTGACAGCGAATTTCTACGAGCAGTACTCC. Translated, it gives CASSYKVTANFYEQYS.

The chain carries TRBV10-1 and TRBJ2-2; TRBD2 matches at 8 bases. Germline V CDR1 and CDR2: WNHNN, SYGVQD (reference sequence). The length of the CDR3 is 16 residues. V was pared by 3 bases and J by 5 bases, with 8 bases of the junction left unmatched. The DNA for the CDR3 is TGCGCCAGCAGTGAATCGGGGGGGGCCCGGACCGGGGAGCTGTTTTTT. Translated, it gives CASSESGGARTGELFF.

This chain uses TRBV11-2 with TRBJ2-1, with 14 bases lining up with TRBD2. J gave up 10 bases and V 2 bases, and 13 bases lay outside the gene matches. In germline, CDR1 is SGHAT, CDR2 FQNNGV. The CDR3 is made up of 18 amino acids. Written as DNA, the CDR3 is TGTGCCAGCAGCTTACTTAGGCCGGGACTAGCGGGGGCGAGGGAGCAGTTCTTC. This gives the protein CASSLLRPGLAGAREQFF.

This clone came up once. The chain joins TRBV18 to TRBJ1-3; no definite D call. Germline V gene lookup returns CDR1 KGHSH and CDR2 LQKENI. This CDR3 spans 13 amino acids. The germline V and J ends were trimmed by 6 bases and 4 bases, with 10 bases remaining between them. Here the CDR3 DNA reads TGTGCCAGCTCTCAGGACCTCGGAAACACCATATATTTT. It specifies CASSQDLGNTIYF.

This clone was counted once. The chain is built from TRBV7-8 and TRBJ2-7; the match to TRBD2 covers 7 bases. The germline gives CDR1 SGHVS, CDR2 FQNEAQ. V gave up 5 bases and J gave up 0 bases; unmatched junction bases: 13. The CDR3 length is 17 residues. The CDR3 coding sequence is TGTGCCAGCAGCAAAACCTGGACTAGTCTTAGCTCCTACGAGCAGTACTTC. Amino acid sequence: CASSKTWTSLSSYEQYF.

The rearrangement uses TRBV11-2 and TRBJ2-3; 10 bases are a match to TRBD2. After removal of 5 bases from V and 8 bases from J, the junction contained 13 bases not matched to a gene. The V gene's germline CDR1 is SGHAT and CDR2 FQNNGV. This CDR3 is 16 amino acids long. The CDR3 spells CASSPKTSGPDGTQYF. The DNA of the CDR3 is TGTGCCAGCAGCCCCAAGACTAGCGGGCCCGACGGTACGCAGTATTTT.

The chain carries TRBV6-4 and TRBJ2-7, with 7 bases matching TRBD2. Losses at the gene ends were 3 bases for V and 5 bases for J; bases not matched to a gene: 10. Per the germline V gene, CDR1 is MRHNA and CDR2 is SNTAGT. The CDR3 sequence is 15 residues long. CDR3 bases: TGTGCCAGCAGTGAGCAAGCGGGAAGTCTGGACGAGCAGTACTTC. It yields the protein CASSEQAGSLDEQYF.

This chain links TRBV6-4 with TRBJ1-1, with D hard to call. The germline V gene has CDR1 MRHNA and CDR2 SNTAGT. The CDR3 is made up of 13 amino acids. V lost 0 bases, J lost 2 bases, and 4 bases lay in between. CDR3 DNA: TGTGCCAGCAGTGACTCGGACAACACTGAAGCTTTCTTT. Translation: CASSDSDNTEAFF.

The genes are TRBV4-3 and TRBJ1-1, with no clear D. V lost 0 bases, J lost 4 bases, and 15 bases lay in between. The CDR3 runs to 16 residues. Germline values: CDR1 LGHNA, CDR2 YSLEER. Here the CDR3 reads CASSQDAGGITTEAFF. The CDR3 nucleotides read TGCGCCAGCAGCCAAGATGCGGGAGGGATTACCACTGAAGCTTTCTTT.

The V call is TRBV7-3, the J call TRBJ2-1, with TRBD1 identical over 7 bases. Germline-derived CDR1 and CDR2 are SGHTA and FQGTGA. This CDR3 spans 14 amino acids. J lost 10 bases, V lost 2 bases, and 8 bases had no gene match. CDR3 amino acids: CASSLSIGQAEQFF. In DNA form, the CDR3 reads TGTGCCAGCAGCTTATCTATCGGACAGGCGGAGCAGTTCTTC.

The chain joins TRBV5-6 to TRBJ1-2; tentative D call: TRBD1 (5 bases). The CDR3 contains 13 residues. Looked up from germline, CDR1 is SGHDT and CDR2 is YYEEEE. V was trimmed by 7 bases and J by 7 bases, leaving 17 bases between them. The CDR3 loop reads CASVGWGGGGYTF. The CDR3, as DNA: TGTGCCAGCGTCGGCTGGGGCGGCGGTGGCTACACCTTC.

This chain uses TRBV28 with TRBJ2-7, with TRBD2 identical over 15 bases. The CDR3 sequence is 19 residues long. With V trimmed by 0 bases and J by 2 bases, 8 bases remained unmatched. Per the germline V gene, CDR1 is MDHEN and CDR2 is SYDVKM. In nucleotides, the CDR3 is TGTGCCAGCAGTTTATGGCCGTCGGGACTAGCGGGAGGCCCCTACGAGCAGTACTTC. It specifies CASSLWPSGLAGGPYEQYF.